The 17 T cell receptor beta chains presented below share a single source sample, sequenced in a study of T-cell memory formation after mild COVID-19. From the 5' RACE reads, TCRdb called clonotypes with MiXCR, one entry per CDR3 protein. Of about 430,000 distinct CDR3 sequences in the sample, 20% to 25% were seen once. Sequencing used PBMCs or a T cell subset sorted from them (not recorded which). The source is an adult woman who had mild COVID-19 (a few samples of this study predate the infection). Cell type and time point are not known.

The chain carries TRBV24-1 and TRBJ2-5; D gene unclear. Germline lookup yields CDR1 KGHDR and CDR2 SFDVKD. Trimming cost V 2 bases and J 1 base, with 7 bases left between them. The CDR3 has 14 residues. The CDR3 is CATSDSGSQETQYF. CDR3 coding DNA: TGTGCCACCAGTGATTCGGGTTCCCAAGAGACCCAGTACTTC.

The CDR3 DNA reads as TGTGCCACCAGTGTAAGGGGGGAGCCCCAGCATTTT. Its protein product is CATSVRGEPQHF. V usage is TRBV24-1 and J usage is TRBJ1-5, with D possibly being TRBD1 (6 bases). Germline CDR1 KGHDR, CDR2 SFDVKD. V was clipped by 5 bases and J by 8 bases, with 9 bases between them. This CDR3 is built from 12 residues.

The chain recombines TRBV5-1 with TRBJ2-1; 12 bases match TRBD2. CDR1 is SGHRS and CDR2 is YFSETQ in the germline V gene. The J segment lost 9 bases and the V segment lost 5 bases, leaving 9 bases of the junction unmatched. The CDR3 loop spans 15 amino acids. The CDR3 here is CASSTLAGGPSEQFF. As DNA, the CDR3 is TGCGCCAGCAGTACTCTAGCGGGAGGGCCGAGTGAGCAGTTCTTC.

V gene TRBV27 combines with J gene TRBJ1-2; 7 positions agree with TRBD1. J lost 7 bases, V lost 4 bases, and 9 bases had no gene match. The germline CDR1 and CDR2 sequences are MNHEY and SMNVEV (reference sequence). The CDR3 runs to 14 residues. The CDR3 nucleotides are TGTGCCAGCAGTTACTCTGACAGGGCAAGTGGCTACACCTTC. Translated, it gives CASSYSDRASGYTF.

The chain combines TRBV7-2 with TRBJ1-1, with D possibly being TRBD1 (6 bases). V was pared by 5 bases and J by 4 bases, with 14 bases between. The CDR3 covers 14 residues. CDR1 and CDR2 (germline): SGHTA, FQGNSA. Here the CDR3 DNA reads TGTGCCAGCAGCCCCCAGCGCAGGGGCACTGAAGCTTTCTTT. This encodes CASSPQRRGTEAFF. Full variable domain (remainder filled in from reference TRBV7-2 and TRBJ1-1): GAGVSQSPSNKVTEKGKDVELRCDPISGHTALYWYRQSLGQGLEFLIYFQGNSAPDKSGLPSDRFSAERTGGSVSTLTIQRTQQEDSAVYLCASSPQRRGTEAFFGQGTRLTVV.

This clonotype was detected only a few times. This chain uses TRBV7-2 with TRBJ2-3, with a tentative D call TRBD1 (7 bases). The CDR3 spans 16 residues. Trimming shortened V by 5 bases and J by 8 bases, and 23 bases separated the two germline ends. Germline V CDR1 and CDR2: SGHTA, FQGNSA. The CDR3 loop reads CASSTSFSGGPFTQYF. The CDR3, as DNA: TGTGCCAGCAGCACCAGTTTTTCAGGGGGGCCGTTTACGCAGTATTTT.

The J gene is TRBJ1-1, the V gene TRBV9, with a tentative D call TRBD1 (6 bases). V was trimmed by 4 bases and J by 6 bases, leaving 34 bases between them. The CDR3 runs 20 residues. Germline V gene sequence: CDR1 SGDLS, CDR2 YYNGEE. The CDR3: CASSPRPSPGESPQGPEAFF. As DNA, the CDR3 is TGTGCCAGCAGCCCTCGCCCTTCACCAGGGGAATCCCCGCAAGGTCCTGAAGCTTTCTTT.

This clonotype occurred a few times. The DNA of the CDR3 is TGCAGTGCTAGAGAGAGGAACAGGGCTTACGAGCAGTACTTC. Translation gives CSARERNRAYEQYF. The chain combines TRBV20-1 with TRBJ2-7; D might be TRBD1 (6 bases). CDR3 length: 14 residues. From germline, CDR1 is DFQATT and CDR2 SNEGSKA (reference sequence). The V gene lost 0 bases and the J gene lost 4 bases, with 13 bases spanning the gap.

This clonotype was seen a few times. V is TRBV7-6 and J is TRBJ2-1; 7 bases line up with TRBD1. This CDR3 spans 15 amino acids. V lost 3 bases, J lost 2 bases, and 4 bases stayed unmatched. CDR1 and CDR2 from the germline V gene are SGHVS and FNYEAQ. CDR3 coding DNA: TGTGCCAGCAGCTTTAGGACAGGAACCTACAATGAGCAGTTCTTC. Protein product: CASSFRTGTYNEQFF.

This rearrangement joins TRBV5-1 to TRBJ2-3; 10 positions agree with TRBD2. CDR1 SGHRS and CDR2 YFSETQ come from the germline V gene. Trimming took 2 bases from V and 4 from J; bases not matched to a gene: 4. The CDR3 loop spans 15 amino acids. Written as DNA, the CDR3 is TGCGCCAGCAGCTTTCACGGACTAGCGGCAGATACGCAGTATTTT. This encodes CASSFHGLAADTQYF.

This sequence joins TRBV7-3 and TRBJ2-5; tentatively, D is TRBD1 or TRBD2 (5 bases each). The V end lost 5 bases, the J end lost 5 bases, and 21 bases lay between the germline ends. The CDR3 is 16 amino acids. Germline CDR1 SGHTA, CDR2 FQGTGA. CDR3 nucleotide sequence: TGTGCCAGCAGCCCCCGGGACGGAGACTTTGTGGAGACCCAGTACTTC. Translated, it gives CASSPRDGDFVETQYF.

This clonotype turned up a few times. The chain uses TRBV5-4 and TRBJ2-2, with D possibly matching TRBD1 (6 bases). The CDR3 contains 15 residues. Trimming left V 1 base short and J 7 bases short, with 14 bases between. Per the germline V gene, CDR1 is SGHNT and CDR2 is YYREEE (reference sequence). In nucleotides, the CDR3 is TGTGCCAGCAGCTTGTTTACAGGGATGGACGGGGAGCTGTTTTTT. Amino acids: CASSLFTGMDGELFF. Drawing the rest from reference TRBV5-4 and TRBJ2-2, the complete variable domain is ETGVTQSPTHLIKTRGQQVTLRCSSQSGHNTVSWYQQALGQGPQFIFQYYREEENGRGNFPPRFSGLQFPNYSSELNVNALELDDSALYLCASSLFTGMDGELFFGEGSRLTVL.

This clonotype has more than one count but fewer than ten. The chain is built from TRBV9 and TRBJ1-1; the D gene is possibly TRBD1 (6 bases). The CDR3 spans 12 residues. CDR1 and CDR2 from the germline V gene are SGDLS and YYNGEE. The ends were cut back, 4 bases at V and 7 bases at J, with 11 bases in the middle. DNA for the CDR3: TGTGCCAGCAGCTCGGACAGTATTGAAGCTTTCTTT. Translated: CASSSDSIEAFF.

This clonotype has more than one count but fewer than ten. This chain joins TRBV5-1 and TRBJ2-1; D tentatively reads TRBD1 or TRBD2 (5 bases each). The CDR3 totals 15 residues. The V and J ends lost 7 bases and 0 bases respectively, with 14 bases between them. Germline CDR1 is SGHRS and CDR2 is YFSETQ. CDR3 in amino acids: CASGNGASSYNEQFF. Here the CDR3 DNA reads TGCGCCAGCGGGAACGGGGCGAGCTCCTACAATGAGCAGTTCTTC. Complete variable domain (other parts from reference TRBV5-1 and TRBJ2-1): KAGVTQTPRYLIKTRGQQVTLSCSPISGHRSVSWYQQTPGQGLQFLFEYFSETQRNKGNFPGRFSGRQFSNSRSEMNVSTLELGDSALYLCASGNGASSYNEQFFGPGTRLTVL.

This clonotype appeared many times. As the CDR3 is not closed by the conserved phenylalanine or tryptophan, this likely results from a read error. The DNA is left out, because the CDR3 cannot be placed on it with certainty; the CDR3 is given as TCRdb lists it. This chain links TRBV20-1 with TRBJ1-1; the table's D call TRBD1 went unverified against the DNA. With termini counted, the CDR3 has 11 amino acids. Germline CDR1 and CDR2: DFQATT and SNEGSKA (reference sequence). CDR3 region: CSASVGNRVTV.

This clonotype was observed a few times. The J gene is TRBJ2-1, the V gene TRBV27; D possibly matches TRBD1 or TRBD2 (5 bases each). Germline V lookup: CDR1 MNHEY, CDR2 SMNVEV (reference sequence). There are 13 residues in the CDR3. V lost 4 bases, J lost 6 bases, and 10 bases lay in between. CDR3 amino acids: CASSWGRPNEQFF. CDR3 coding DNA: TGTGCCAGCAGTTGGGGGAGACCCAATGAGCAGTTCTTC.

This clonotype turned up a few times. The J gene is TRBJ2-7, the V gene TRBV19; 11 bases fit TRBD2. The CDR3 has 16 residues. Unmatched junction bases numbered 8, after V lost 3 bases and J lost 4 bases. Germline lookup yields CDR1 LNHDA and CDR2 SQIVND (reference sequence). The CDR3 nucleotides read TGTGCCAGTAGTATGAGTCCTAGCGGGAGGTTTTACGAGCAGTACTTC. This gives the protein CASSMSPSGRFYEQYF.